Presented here are 27 T cell receptor beta chains from one specimen sequenced in a study of cytomegalovirus exposure and HLA in healthy donors (dated by TCRdb to 2016 to 2017). Preparation of the library involved the immunoSEQ multiplex PCR assay. TCRdb retrieved this table from immuneACCESS and kept in-frame rearrangements only. Not all clones are present; in checked studies, unresolved V genes account for under half, and no reason is known for the remainder. The sample records approximately 100,000 clones, 88% of which are singletons. The leading ten clones occupy about 2% of the sample. Sequences were obtained from PBMCs. All receptors derive from a woman between 18 and 29 years old in good health and CMV-seronegative.

The gene calls are TRBV28 and TRBJ1-4; tentatively, D is TRBD1 (5 bases). In germline, CDR1 is MDHEN, CDR2 SYDVKM. CDR3 length: 11 residues. The ends were cut back, 3 bases at V and 13 bases at J, with 9 bases in the middle. CDR3 residues: CASSFPGALFF. CDR3 nucleotide sequence: TGTGCCAGCAGTTTCCCTGGGGCACTGTTTTTT. Based on the CDR3 plus reference TRBV28 and TRBJ1-4, the full variable domain is DVKVTQSSRYLVKRTGEKVFLECVQDMDHENMFWYRQDPGLGLRLIYFSYDVKMKEKGDIPEGYSVSREKKERFSLILESASTNQTSMYLCASSFPGALFFGSGTQLSVL.

This clone was detected many times. The chain uses TRBV19 and TRBJ1-2; no definite D call. V dropped 6 bases and J dropped 2 bases, with 13 bases sitting between them. CDR3 length equals 14 residues. From germline, CDR1 is LNHDA and CDR2 SQIVND (reference sequence). CDR3 in DNA: TGTGCCAGTAGCGAAGGAGGGAGGAACTATGGCTACACCTTC. This sequence encodes CASSEGGRNYGYTF.

This clone appeared once. The chain is built from TRBV4-3 and TRBJ2-7, with D perhaps TRBD2 (5 bases). V lost 0 bases and J 7 bases, leaving 16 bases between the germline ends. Germline lookup yields CDR1 LGHNA and CDR2 YSLEER. The CDR3 runs 15 residues. DNA of the CDR3: TGCGCCAGCAGCCAAGATCAACGGGGTATGGGGGAGCAGTACTTC. Encoded protein: CASSQDQRGMGEQYF.

The J gene is TRBJ2-3, the V gene TRBV19, with D perhaps matching TRBD1 (6 bases). V was trimmed by 3 bases and J by 5 bases, leaving 12 bases between them. CDR1 and CDR2 from the germline V gene are LNHDA and SQIVND (reference sequence). This CDR3 comprises 14 residues. The CDR3 DNA reads TGTGCCAGTAGTATCGACAGGTTGGAAGATACGCAGTATTTT. Translation: CASSIDRLEDTQYF. The full variable domain, completed using reference TRBV19 and TRBJ2-3, is DGGITQSPKYLFRKEGQNVTLSCEQNLNHDAMYWYRQDPGQGLRLIYYSQIVNDFQKGDIAEGYSVSREKKESFPLTVTSAQKNPTAFYLCASSIDRLEDTQYFGPGTRLTVL.

This clone showed up just a few times. The V call is TRBV2, the J call TRBJ2-5; 8 bases fit TRBD1. This CDR3 region has 13 residues. J gave up 9 bases and V 3 bases, and 6 bases lay outside the gene matches. Germline loops: CDR1 SNHLY, CDR2 FYNNEI. The CDR3 is CASSEDRVKAQYF. In DNA form, the CDR3 reads TGTGCCAGCAGTGAGGACAGGGTAAAGGCCCAGTACTTC. Based on the CDR3 plus reference TRBV2 and TRBJ2-5, the full variable domain is EPEVTQTPSHQVTQMGQEVILRCVPISNHLYFYWYRQILGQKVEFLVSFYNNEISEKSEIFDDQFSVERPDGSNFTLKIRSTKLEDSAMYFCASSEDRVKAQYFGPGTRLLVL.

The chain employs TRBV30 and TRBJ2-1; 7 bases map to TRBD1. This CDR3 has 17 residues. CDR1 and CDR2 from the germline V gene are GTSNPN and SVGIG (reference sequence). V lost 0 bases and J lost 7; bases outside the gene matches: 15. In nucleotides, the CDR3 is TGTGCCTGGAGTGTAACGAGGGACAGCACCTCTAGAAATGAGCAGTTCTTC. Protein: CAWSVTRDSTSRNEQFF.

V is TRBV10-3 and J is TRBJ2-7, with 7 nucleotides matching TRBD1. The J segment lost 6 bases and the V segment lost 4 bases, leaving 9 bases of the junction unmatched. CDR3 length: 14 residues. Germline loops: CDR1 ENHRY, CDR2 SYGVKD. Here the CDR3 reads CAISGGQGDREQYF. CDR3 coding DNA: TGTGCCATCAGTGGGGGGCAGGGGGATCGCGAGCAGTACTTC.

This chain connects TRBV19 to TRBJ2-2; 9 bases fit TRBD1. The V gene end was trimmed by 5 bases and the J gene end by 6 bases; junction bases not matched to a gene: 13. The CDR3 contains 17 residues. Germline-derived CDR1 and CDR2 are LNHDA and SQIVND (reference sequence). The CDR3 sequence: CASSPSGGGQGSGELFF. In nucleotides, the CDR3 is TGTGCCAGTAGTCCAAGCGGCGGGGGACAGGGATCCGGGGAGCTGTTTTTT.

This chain uses TRBV11-3 with TRBJ1-1; weak D call: TRBD1 (6 bases). Trimming removed 4 bases at V and 9 bases at J, with 9 bases between. Germline CDR1 is SGHNT and CDR2 is YENEEA. The CDR3 extends over 11 amino acids. The CDR3 loop is CASSSGQKAFF. CDR3 DNA sequence: TGTGCCAGCAGCTCCGGACAGAAAGCTTTCTTT.

The rearrangement uses TRBV2 and TRBJ1-1; 7 nucleotides agree with TRBD1. J gave up 5 bases and V 8 bases, and 8 bases lay outside the gene matches. The CDR3 totals 13 residues. Germline V gives CDR1 SNHLY, CDR2 FYNNEI. CDR3 sequence: CASRLTGNTEAFF. For the CDR3, the DNA is TGTGCCAGCCGCCTGACAGGGAATACTGAAGCTTTCTTT.

The chain uses TRBV7-3 and TRBJ2-1; D might be TRBD1 (5 bases). The V end was cut by 2 bases, the J end by 8 bases, with 7 bases between. The CDR3 spans 12 residues. The germline gives CDR1 SGHTA, CDR2 FQGTGA. CDR3 nucleotide sequence: TGTGCCAGCAGCTTACTAGGGGATGAGCAGTTCTTC. Protein: CASSLLGDEQFF. Together with reference TRBV7-3 and TRBJ2-1, the CDR3 gives the full variable domain: GAGVSQTPSNKVTEKGKYVELRCDPISGHTALYWYRQSLGQGPEFLIYFQGTGAADDSGLPNDRFFAVRPEGSVSTLKIQRTERGDSAVYLCASSLLGDEQFFGPGTRLTVL.

This chain links TRBV25-1 with TRBJ1-1; D possibly corresponds to TRBD1 (5 bases). The CDR3 length is 12 residues. The V gene's germline CDR1 is MGHDK and CDR2 SYGVNS. Trimming pared 5 bases from V and 9 bases from J, leaving 13 bases between. The CDR3 DNA reads TGTGCCAGCAGTCCCCCGACAGACCAAGCTTTCTTT. Protein sequence: CASSPPTDQAFF.

This clone has a single count. The rearrangement joins TRBV4-2 to TRBJ1-2, with 9 positions matching TRBD1. Germline CDR1 reads LGHNA; CDR2 reads YNFKEQ. The junction had 4 bases not matched to a gene; V was cut back by 6 bases and J by 2 bases. This CDR3 is 14 amino acids long. CDR3 nucleotide sequence: TGTGCCAGCAGTCGGGACAGGGCGAACTATGGCTACACCTTC. Its translation: CASSRDRANYGYTF.

The gene calls are TRBV28 and TRBJ1-2; D ambiguous. The CDR3 consists of 11 residues. Trimming took off 8 bases at V and 1 base at J, with 5 bases between the two ends. Looked up from germline, CDR1 is MDHEN and CDR2 is SYDVKM. Here the CDR3 DNA reads TGTGCCAGCGGGCATAACTATGGCTACACCTTC. It yields the protein CASGHNYGYTF.

The chain employs TRBV7-3 and TRBJ1-5; D is unresolved. The CDR3 loop spans 15 amino acids. Per germline, CDR1 SGHTA and CDR2 FQGTGA. Between the trimmed V and J ends, which lost 7 bases and 3 bases, there was a span of 16 bases. CDR3 sequence: CASNPQDRYNQPQHF. DNA of the CDR3: TGTGCCAGCAATCCCCAGGATCGGTACAATCAGCCCCAGCATTTT.

The J gene is TRBJ2-7, the V gene TRBV28, with D possibly TRBD1 on 5 matching bases. CDR1 MDHEN and CDR2 SYDVKM come from the germline V gene. V was trimmed by 3 bases and J by 0 bases, leaving 12 bases between them. CDR3 length: 15 residues. The CDR3 region has the DNA TGTGCCAGCAGTTTTGGTGGGGCAATCTCCTACGAGCAGTACTTC. It codes for CASSFGGAISYEQYF.

This chain joins TRBV6-5 and TRBJ2-1; 7 bases align to TRBD2. Trimming cost V 2 bases and J 5 bases; bases outside gene matches: 3. Germline V gives CDR1 MNHEY, CDR2 SVGAGI. The CDR3 loop spans 14 amino acids. Here the CDR3 reads CASSYGGGNNEQFF. CDR3 in DNA: TGTGCCAGCAGTTACGGGGGAGGGAACAATGAGCAGTTCTTC.

V is TRBV6-6 and J is TRBJ2-7, with 10 bases matching TRBD2. Germline V gene lookup returns CDR1 MNHNY and CDR2 SVGAGI (reference sequence). The CDR3 extends over 15 amino acids. Trimming took 5 bases from V and 4 from J; bases not matched to a gene: 8. The CDR3 protein is CASSHRLAGLYEQYF. CDR3 in DNA: TGTGCCAGCAGTCATCGACTAGCGGGCTTGTACGAGCAGTACTTC.

This clone was found a few times. The J gene is TRBJ1-6, the V gene TRBV5-1, with TRBD1 identical over 7 bases. The CDR3 runs to 14 residues. Germline V gives CDR1 SGHRS, CDR2 YFSETQ. After removal of 5 bases from V and 8 bases from J, the junction contained 7 bases not matched to a gene. The CDR3 here is CASRRDSDYSPLHF. CDR3 coding DNA: TGCGCCAGCAGAAGGGACAGTGATTATTCACCCCTCCACTTT.

Only one count was recorded for this clone. The V call is TRBV29-1, the J call TRBJ1-2; TRBD1 is a possible D gene (5 bases). Germline V CDR1 and CDR2: SQVTM, ANQGSEA. Trimming cost V 1 base and J 4 bases, with 13 bases left between them. The CDR3 is made up of 14 amino acids. The CDR3 coding sequence is TGCAGCGTTGAAGTACAGGACACCTTCTATGGCTACACCTTC. It specifies CSVEVQDTFYGYTF.

The chain employs TRBV7-9 and TRBJ2-5, with 10 bases aligning to TRBD2. The CDR3 extends over 16 amino acids. V was clipped by 2 bases and J by 2 bases; unmatched bases: 5. Germline CDR1 is SEHNR and CDR2 is FQNEAQ (reference sequence). The CDR3 spells CASSLIGTSEQETQYF. CDR3 nucleotides: TGTGCCAGCAGCTTAATCGGGACTAGCGAGCAAGAGACCCAGTACTTC.

V is TRBV19 and J is TRBJ2-2; TRBD1 agrees at 7 bases. Trimming cost V 6 bases and J 2 bases; bases outside gene matches: 3. Looked up from germline, CDR1 is LNHDA and CDR2 is SQIVND (reference sequence). The CDR3 has 14 amino acids. CDR3 DNA: TGTGCCAGTAGAGGGACAGCAAACACCGGGGAGCTGTTTTTT. Its translation is CASRGTANTGELFF.

V gene TRBV28 combines with J gene TRBJ2-7, with 8 bases identical to TRBD1. Unmatched junction bases numbered 11, after V lost 6 bases and J lost 7 bases. The germline V gene has CDR1 MDHEN and CDR2 SYDVKM. CDR3 size: 14 residues. The CDR3 reads CASSFQDRAREQYF. CDR3 in DNA: TGTGCCAGCAGCTTCCAGGACAGGGCTCGGGAGCAGTACTTC.

The chain is built from TRBV12-5 and TRBJ2-3; 9 bases fit TRBD2. Germline trimming cut 3 bases from V and 3 bases from J; bases unmatched to any gene: 7. This CDR3 comprises 16 residues. CDR1 and CDR2 (germline): LGHNT, FRNRAP. Here the CDR3 DNA reads TGTGCTAGTGGTTTACTAGCGGGCATGGGGACAGATACGCAGTATTTT. Translated, it gives CASGLLAGMGTDTQYF.

J is TRBJ1-2 and V is TRBV7-9; possible D gene TRBD1, 6 bases. Trimming removed 10 bases at V and 1 base at J, with 19 bases between. CDR1 is SEHNR and CDR2 is FQNEAQ in the germline V gene (reference sequence). The CDR3 consists of 15 residues. The CDR3 region has the DNA TGTGCCACTCAATATTCAGGGGCCCTTAACTATGGCTACACCTTC. It translates to CATQYSGALNYGYTF.

The chain combines TRBV27 with TRBJ2-7, with D unresolved. V was cut by 2 bases and J by 6 bases, with 8 bases left in between. CDR3 size: 12 residues. Per the germline V gene, CDR1 is MNHEY and CDR2 is SMNVEV (reference sequence). CDR3: CASSLSFGEQYF. In DNA form, the CDR3 reads TGTGCCAGCAGTTTAAGTTTCGGCGAGCAGTACTTC.

V is TRBV9 and J is TRBJ2-3, with 10 bases fitting TRBD2. Trimming took 3 bases from V and 10 from J; bases not matched to a gene: 8. CDR1 is SGDLS and CDR2 is YYNGEE in the germline V gene. The CDR3 is 14 residues long. As DNA, the CDR3 is TGTGCCAGCAGCGCCGGGACTAGCGCGTGGGCGCAGTATTTT. Translated: CASSAGTSAWAQYF.